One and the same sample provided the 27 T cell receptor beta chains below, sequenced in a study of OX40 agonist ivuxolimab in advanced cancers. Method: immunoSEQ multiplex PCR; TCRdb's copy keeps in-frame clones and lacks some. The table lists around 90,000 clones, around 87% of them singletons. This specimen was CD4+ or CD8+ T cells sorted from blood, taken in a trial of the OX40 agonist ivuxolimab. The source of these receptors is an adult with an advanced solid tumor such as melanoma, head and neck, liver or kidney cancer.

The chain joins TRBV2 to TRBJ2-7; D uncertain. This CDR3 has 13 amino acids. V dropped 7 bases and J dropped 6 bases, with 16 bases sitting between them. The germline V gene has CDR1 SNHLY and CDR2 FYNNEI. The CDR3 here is CASIWQVAGEQYF. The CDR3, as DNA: TGTGCCAGCATATGGCAGGTAGCTGGCGAGCAGTACTTC.

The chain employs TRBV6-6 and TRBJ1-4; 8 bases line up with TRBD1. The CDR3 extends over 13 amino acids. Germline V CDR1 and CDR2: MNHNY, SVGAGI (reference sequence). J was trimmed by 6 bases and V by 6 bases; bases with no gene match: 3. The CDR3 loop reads CASSDRGDEKLFF. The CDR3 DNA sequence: TGTGCCAGCAGCGACAGGGGAGATGAAAAACTGTTTTTT.

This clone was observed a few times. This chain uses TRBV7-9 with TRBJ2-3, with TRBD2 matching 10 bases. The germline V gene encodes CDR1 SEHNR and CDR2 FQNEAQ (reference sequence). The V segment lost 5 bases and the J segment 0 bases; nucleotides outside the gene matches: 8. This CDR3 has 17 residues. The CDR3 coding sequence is TGTGCCAGCAGCCCTAGACGACTAGCGGGTAGCACAGATACGCAGTATTTT. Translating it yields CASSPRRLAGSTDTQYF.

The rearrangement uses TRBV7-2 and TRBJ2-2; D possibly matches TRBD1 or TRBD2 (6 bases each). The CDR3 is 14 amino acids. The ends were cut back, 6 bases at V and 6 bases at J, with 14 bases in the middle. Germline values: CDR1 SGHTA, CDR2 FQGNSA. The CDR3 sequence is CASREGGPSGELFF. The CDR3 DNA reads TGTGCCAGCAGGGAGGGGGGACCCTCCGGGGAGCTGTTTTTT.

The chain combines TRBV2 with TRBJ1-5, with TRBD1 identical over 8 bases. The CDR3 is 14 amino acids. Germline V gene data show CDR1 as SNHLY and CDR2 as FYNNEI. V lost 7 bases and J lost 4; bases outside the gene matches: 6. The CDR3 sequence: CASKDRVGNQPQHF. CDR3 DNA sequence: TGTGCCAGCAAGGACAGGGTGGGAAATCAGCCCCAGCATTTT.

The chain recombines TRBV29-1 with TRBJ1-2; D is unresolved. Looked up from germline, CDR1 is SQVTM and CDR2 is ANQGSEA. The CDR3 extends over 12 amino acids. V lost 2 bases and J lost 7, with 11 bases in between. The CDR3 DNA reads TGCAGCGTTGAACTAGGGCTTGTTGGCTACACCTTC. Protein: CSVELGLVGYTF.

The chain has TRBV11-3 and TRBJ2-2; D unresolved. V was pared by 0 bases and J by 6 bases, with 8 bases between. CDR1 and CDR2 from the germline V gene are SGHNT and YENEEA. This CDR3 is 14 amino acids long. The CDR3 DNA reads TGTGCCAGCAGCTTAGATTCTTCATCCGGGGAGCTGTTTTTT. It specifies CASSLDSSSGELFF.

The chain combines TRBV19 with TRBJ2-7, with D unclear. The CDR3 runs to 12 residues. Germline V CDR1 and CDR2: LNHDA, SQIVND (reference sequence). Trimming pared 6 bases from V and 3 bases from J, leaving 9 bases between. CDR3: CASSASLYEQYF. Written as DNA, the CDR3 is TGTGCCAGTAGCGCAAGCCTCTACGAGCAGTACTTC. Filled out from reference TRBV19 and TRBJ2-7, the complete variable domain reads DGGITQSPKYLFRKEGQNVTLSCEQNLNHDAMYWYRQDPGQGLRLIYYSQIVNDFQKGDIAEGYSVSREKKESFPLTVTSAQKNPTAFYLCASSASLYEQYFGPGTRLTVT.

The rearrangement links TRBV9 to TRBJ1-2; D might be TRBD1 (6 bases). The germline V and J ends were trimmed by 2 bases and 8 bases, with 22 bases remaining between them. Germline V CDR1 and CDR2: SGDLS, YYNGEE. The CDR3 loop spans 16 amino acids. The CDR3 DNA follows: TGTGCCAGCAGCGTCGAACCCGGGACCACTCAGGGGGGCTACACCTTC. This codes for CASSVEPGTTQGGYTF.

DNA of the CDR3: TGTGCCAGCAGCTGGGGACCTTTGAACACTGAAGCTTTCTTT. It specifies CASSWGPLNTEAFF. The chain employs TRBV5-4 and TRBJ1-1; TRBD1 might be the D (5 bases). Germline V gene data show CDR1 as SGHNT and CDR2 as YYREEE (reference sequence). V lost 3 bases to trimming and J lost 0 bases, with 9 bases between them. The CDR3 extends over 14 amino acids.

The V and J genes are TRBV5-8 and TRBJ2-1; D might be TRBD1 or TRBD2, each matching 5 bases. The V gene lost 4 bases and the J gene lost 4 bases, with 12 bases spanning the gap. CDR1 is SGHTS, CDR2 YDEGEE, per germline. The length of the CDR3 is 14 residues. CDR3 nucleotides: TGTGCCAGCAGCCCCCGGGACGGATACAATGAGCAGTTCTTC. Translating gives CASSPRDGYNEQFF.

CDR3: CASSFTTGTGGSEQFF. The CDR3 region has the DNA TGTGCCAGCAGCTTCACAACTGGGACAGGGGGCAGTGAGCAGTTCTTC. The chain joins TRBV7-9 to TRBJ2-1; TRBD1 aligns across 12 bases. Germline V CDR1 and CDR2: SEHNR, FQNEAQ (reference sequence). V was clipped by 3 bases and J by 9 bases; unmatched bases: 9. The CDR3 sequence is 16 residues long.

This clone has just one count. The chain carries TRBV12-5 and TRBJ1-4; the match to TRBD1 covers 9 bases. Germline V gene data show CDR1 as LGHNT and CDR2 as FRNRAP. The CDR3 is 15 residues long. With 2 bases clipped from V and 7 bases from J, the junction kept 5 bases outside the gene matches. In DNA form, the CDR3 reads TGTGCTAGTGGTTTGAACAGGGGGCTAGGTGAAAAACTGTTTTTT. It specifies CASGLNRGLGEKLFF.

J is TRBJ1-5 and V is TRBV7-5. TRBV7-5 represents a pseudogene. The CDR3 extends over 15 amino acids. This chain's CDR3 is CARSLGEGRGQPQHF. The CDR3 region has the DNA TGTGCCAGAAGCTTAGGTGAGGGGCGCGGGCAGCCCCAGCATTTT.

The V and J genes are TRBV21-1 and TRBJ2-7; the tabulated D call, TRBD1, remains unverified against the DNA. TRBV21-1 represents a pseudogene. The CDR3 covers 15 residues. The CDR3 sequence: CASTFKTGSGYEQYF. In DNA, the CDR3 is TGTGCCAGCACCTTTAAGACAGGGTCGGGCTACGAGCAGTACTTC.

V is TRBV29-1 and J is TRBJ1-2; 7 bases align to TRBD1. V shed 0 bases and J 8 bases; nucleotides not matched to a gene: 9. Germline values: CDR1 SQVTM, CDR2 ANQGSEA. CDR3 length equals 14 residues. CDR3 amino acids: CSVEDVRDSQGYTF. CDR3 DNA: TGCAGCGTTGAAGATGTACGGGACAGCCAAGGCTACACCTTC.

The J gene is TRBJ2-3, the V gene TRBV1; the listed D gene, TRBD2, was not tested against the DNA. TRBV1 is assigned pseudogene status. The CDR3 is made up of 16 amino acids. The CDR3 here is CTSSQNKGGPPDTQYF. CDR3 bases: TGCACCAGCAGCCAAAATAAGGGGGGGCCGCCAGATACGCAGTATTTT.

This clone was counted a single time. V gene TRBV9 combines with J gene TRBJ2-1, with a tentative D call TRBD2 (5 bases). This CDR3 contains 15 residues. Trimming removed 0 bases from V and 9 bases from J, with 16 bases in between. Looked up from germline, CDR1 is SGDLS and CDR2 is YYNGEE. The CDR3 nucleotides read TGTGCCAGCAGCGTAGGCGGAAGAGAGGGCGGTGAGCAGTTCTTC. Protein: CASSVGGREGGEQFF.

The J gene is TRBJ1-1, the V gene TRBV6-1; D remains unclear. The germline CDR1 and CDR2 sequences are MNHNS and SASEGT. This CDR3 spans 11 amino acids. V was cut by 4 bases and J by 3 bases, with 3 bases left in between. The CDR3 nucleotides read TGTGCCAGCAGTGCAGACACTGAAGCTTTCTTT. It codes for CASSADTEAFF.

CDR3 DNA: TGTGCCAGCATATCCAGCACAGATACGCAGTATTTT. Translated: CASISSTDTQYF. This chain connects TRBV6-5 to TRBJ2-3; no clear D. Trimming shortened V by 7 bases and J by 0 bases, and 5 bases separated the two germline ends. The V gene's germline CDR1 is MNHEY and CDR2 SVGAGI. This CDR3 region has 12 residues.

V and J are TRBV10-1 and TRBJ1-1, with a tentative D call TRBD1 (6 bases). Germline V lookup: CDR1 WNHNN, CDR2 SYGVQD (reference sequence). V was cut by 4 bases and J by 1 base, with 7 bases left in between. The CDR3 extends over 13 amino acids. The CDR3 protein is CASSATGNTEAFF. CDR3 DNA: TGCGCCAGCAGTGCGACAGGGAACACTGAAGCTTTCTTT.

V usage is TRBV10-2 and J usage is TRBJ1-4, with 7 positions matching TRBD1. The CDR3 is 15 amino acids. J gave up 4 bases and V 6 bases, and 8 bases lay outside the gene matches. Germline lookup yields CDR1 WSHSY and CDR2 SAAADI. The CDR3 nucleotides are TGCGCCAGCAGGGACAGGACCTCGGGTAATGAAAAACTGTTTTTT. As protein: CASRDRTSGNEKLFF.

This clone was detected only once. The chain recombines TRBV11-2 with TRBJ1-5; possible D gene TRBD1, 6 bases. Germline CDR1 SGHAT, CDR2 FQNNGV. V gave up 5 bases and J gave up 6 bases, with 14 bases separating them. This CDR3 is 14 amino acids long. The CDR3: CASSASDSTQPQHF. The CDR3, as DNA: TGTGCCAGCAGCGCGTCGGACAGTACTCAGCCCCAGCATTTT.

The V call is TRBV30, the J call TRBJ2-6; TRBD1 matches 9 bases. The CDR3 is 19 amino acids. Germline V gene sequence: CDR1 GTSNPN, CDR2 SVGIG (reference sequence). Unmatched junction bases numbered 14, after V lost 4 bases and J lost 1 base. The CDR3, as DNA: TGTGCCTGGACGGATTCCGGGACAGGGTTATCTTCTGGGGCCAACGTCCTGACTTTC. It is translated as CAWTDSGTGLSSGANVLTF.

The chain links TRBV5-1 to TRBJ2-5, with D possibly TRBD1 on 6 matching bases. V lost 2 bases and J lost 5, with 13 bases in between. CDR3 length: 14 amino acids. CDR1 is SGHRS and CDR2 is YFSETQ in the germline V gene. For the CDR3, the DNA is TGCGCCAGCAGCTTCCTACAGGGTACGGAGACCCAGTACTTC. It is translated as CASSFLQGTETQYF.

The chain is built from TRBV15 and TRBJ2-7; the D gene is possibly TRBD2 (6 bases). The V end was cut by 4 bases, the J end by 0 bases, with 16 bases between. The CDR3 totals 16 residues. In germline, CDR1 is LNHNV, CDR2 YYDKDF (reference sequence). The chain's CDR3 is CATSTSIGLFSYEQYF. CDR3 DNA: TGTGCCACCAGCACAAGCATTGGACTATTCTCCTACGAGCAGTACTTC.

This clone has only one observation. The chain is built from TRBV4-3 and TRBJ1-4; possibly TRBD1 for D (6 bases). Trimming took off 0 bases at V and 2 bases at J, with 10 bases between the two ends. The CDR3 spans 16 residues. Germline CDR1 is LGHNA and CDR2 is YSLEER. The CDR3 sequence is CASSQDTGRTNEKLFF. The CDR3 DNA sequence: TGCGCCAGCAGCCAAGACACAGGGAGGACTAATGAAAAACTGTTTTTT.